There are many counts of the clone carrying this T cell receptor (beta chain). Its cognate antigen is unknown. These data come from a study of CD8 T cells in ankylosing spondylitis. Quantitative barcoded 5'-RACE was used to prepare TCR beta libraries. TCRdb recomputed calls from the 5' RACE reads with MiXCR, one row per CDR3 protein. The sample holds about 500,000 distinct CDR3 sequences, about 5% seen once. Study results and limitations: Characteristic, it appeared, of ankylosing spondylitis blood was a TCR beta motif of roughly eight highly homologous variants. Past studies reported some motif variants in reactive arthritis synovial fluid and blood.

The CDR3 covers 12 residues. Between the trimmed V and J ends, which lost 4 bases and 2 bases, there was a span of 3 bases. From germline, CDR1 is SGHRS and CDR2 YFSETQ. The sequence was collected from a male donor with ankylosing spondylitis. J is TRBJ2-2 and V is TRBV5-1, with no clear D. Sequenced sample: blood, either unsorted or a sorted T cell fraction (not recorded which). In DNA form, the CDR3 reads TGCGCCAGCAGCAGAAACACCGGGGAGCTGTTTTTT. It codes for CASSRNTGELFF.